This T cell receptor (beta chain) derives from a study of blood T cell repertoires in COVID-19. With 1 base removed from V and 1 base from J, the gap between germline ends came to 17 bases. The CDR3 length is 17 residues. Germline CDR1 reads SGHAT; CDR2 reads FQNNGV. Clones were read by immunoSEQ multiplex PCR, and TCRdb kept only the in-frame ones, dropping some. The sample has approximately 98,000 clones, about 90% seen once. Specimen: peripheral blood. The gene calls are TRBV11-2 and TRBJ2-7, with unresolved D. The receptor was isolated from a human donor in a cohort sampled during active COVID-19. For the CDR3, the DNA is TGTGCCAGCAGCTTAGTCGGGTCCGACCGACTTTCCTACGAGCAGTACTTC. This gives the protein CASSLVGSDRLSYEQYF.